This TCR beta chain was profiled in a study of early T cells in non-severe SARS-CoV-2 infection. Study-wide findings and caveats: VDJdb matching favored anti-spike CD8 responses, missing private and CD4 specificities.

This clonotype occurred a few times. Its target is not known. TCRdb re-called the 5' RACE reads through MiXCR, storing one row per CDR3 protein. Of fewer than 85,000 distinct CDR3 sequences listed, roughly 15% are singletons. The CDR3 totals 15 residues. V lost 5 bases to trimming and J lost 3 bases; unmatched junction nucleotides: 5. The germline CDR1 and CDR2 sequences are SGHTA and FQGTGA. The origin of this receptor is an adult who was a healthcare worker with PCR-confirmed SARS-CoV-2 infection or an uninfected control (not recorded which). The genes are TRBV7-3 and TRBJ2-2; 8 nucleotides line up with TRBD2. Specimen: whole blood. CDR3 sequence: CASSSRAGDTGELFF. In nucleotides, the CDR3 is TGTGCCAGCAGCAGTCGAGCGGGGGACACCGGGGAGCTGTTTTTT.